One and the same sample provided the 20 T cell receptor beta chains below, sequenced in a study of blood T cell repertoires in COVID-19. Assay used: immunoSEQ multiplex PCR; TCRdb lists only in-frame clones, some missing. The table shows 250,000 to 300,000 clones, with around 90% occurring only once. Material: peripheral blood. The source is a woman aged 40 to 50 who had recovered from COVID-19.

The CDR3 sequence is CASSQWTGAYLISSSTDTQYF. In nucleotides, the CDR3 is TGTGCCAGCTCCCAGTGGACAGGGGCCTACCTTATATCTTCTAGCACAGATACGCAGTATTTT. The gene calls are TRBV18 and TRBJ2-3; 9 positions agree with TRBD1. Germline loops: CDR1 KGHSH, CDR2 LQKENI. The CDR3 runs 21 residues. V was pared by 6 bases and J by 0 bases, with 22 bases of the junction left unmatched.

This chain uses TRBV6-1 with TRBJ1-4; no firm D call. This CDR3 has 14 amino acids. Germline V gene lookup returns CDR1 MNHNS and CDR2 SASEGT. V was clipped by 3 bases and J by 0 bases, with 5 bases between them. CDR3 loop: CASSDLATNEKLFF. CDR3 nucleotide sequence: TGTGCCAGCAGTGACCTTGCAACTAATGAAAAACTGTTTTTT.

V and J are TRBV14 and TRBJ2-3; D gene unclear. Germline loops: CDR1 SGHDN, CDR2 FVKESK. The CDR3 is made up of 15 amino acids. Trimming removed 1 base from V and 0 bases from J, with 8 bases in between. CDR3 region: CASSQGSSSTDTQYF. CDR3 DNA sequence: TGTGCCAGCAGCCAAGGTTCTAGTAGCACAGATACGCAGTATTTT.

This rearrangement joins TRBV6-2 or TRBV6-3 to TRBJ2-1; 7 bases agree with TRBD2. J lost 4 bases, V lost 0 bases, and 12 bases had no gene match. The germline CDR1 and CDR2 sequences are MNHEY and SVGEGT. The CDR3 is 18 amino acids. The CDR3 region is CASSYSWGVASGYNEQFF. The CDR3 nucleotides read TGTGCCAGCAGTTACTCGTGGGGGGTGGCTAGCGGATACAATGAGCAGTTCTTC.

J is TRBJ2-7 and V is TRBV11-2; D perhaps matches TRBD2 (6 bases). The V and J ends lost 2 bases and 4 bases respectively, with 15 bases between them. Per the germline V gene, CDR1 is SGHAT and CDR2 is FQNNGV. The CDR3 sequence is 15 residues long. The CDR3 DNA is TGTGCCAGCAGCTTAAAGACTTCGGAGGGTTACGAGCAGTACTTC. It is translated as CASSLKTSEGYEQYF.

The chain uses TRBV10-3 and TRBJ1-1; TRBD1 might be the D (6 bases). The germline V gene encodes CDR1 ENHRY and CDR2 SYGVKD. The ends were cut back, 6 bases at V and 0 bases at J, with 11 bases in the middle. The length of the CDR3 is 14 residues. For the CDR3, the DNA is TGTGCCATCAGGCCGGACAGTCTGAACACTGAAGCTTTCTTT. Amino acids: CAIRPDSLNTEAFF.

This clone was counted between two and nine times. Here the CDR3 DNA reads TGTGCCAGCAGTGATTCCGGTCGACAGAACACTGAAGCTTTCTTT. This sequence encodes CASSDSGRQNTEAFF. The V gene is TRBV6-1, the J gene TRBJ1-1; unclear D gene. The CDR3 sequence is 15 residues long. Germline assignment: CDR1 MNHNS and CDR2 SASEGT. The ends were cut back, 3 bases at V and 1 base at J, with 12 bases in the middle.

The chain links TRBV7-3 to TRBJ2-1; TRBD2 aligns across 10 bases. The germline gives CDR1 SGHTA, CDR2 FQGTGA. With V trimmed by 5 bases and J by 1 base, 5 bases remained unmatched. The CDR3 consists of 16 residues. This chain's CDR3 is CASSQTSGASYNEQFF. The CDR3, as DNA: TGTGCCAGCAGCCAAACTAGCGGGGCTTCCTACAATGAGCAGTTCTTC.

A remark on this clone: The sample holds other DNA sequences that translate to the same CDR3. The chain joins TRBV10-3 to TRBJ2-3; 12 bases line up with TRBD2. Trimming took 4 bases from V and 3 from J; bases not matched to a gene: 2. The CDR3 is made up of 15 amino acids. CDR1 and CDR2 from the germline V gene are ENHRY and SYGVKD. The CDR3 sequence is CAISAGTSGTDTQYF. CDR3 sequence (DNA): TGTGCCATCAGTGCAGGGACTAGCGGGACAGATACGCAGTATTTT.

The rearrangement links TRBV30 to TRBJ2-1, with TRBD2 matching over 10 bases. The germline CDR1 and CDR2 sequences are GTSNPN and SVGIG (reference sequence). The CDR3 consists of 14 residues. The junction had 5 bases not matched to a gene; V was cut back by 3 bases and J by 6 bases. The CDR3 is CAWRSGRASNEQFF. The CDR3 DNA sequence: TGTGCCTGGAGGAGCGGGAGGGCCTCCAATGAGCAGTTCTTC.

The J gene is TRBJ2-7, the V gene TRBV6-2 or TRBV6-3; the D gene is possibly TRBD2 (6 bases). V lost 3 bases and J 0 bases, leaving 15 bases between the germline ends. This CDR3 has 16 residues. The V gene's germline CDR1 is MNHEY and CDR2 SVGEGT. CDR3 in amino acids: CASSYPLAKGSYEQYF. The CDR3 nucleotides read TGTGCCAGCAGTTATCCTCTAGCGAAGGGCTCCTACGAGCAGTACTTC.

CDR3 residues: CASSTSRGGAYSGNTIYF. CDR3 nucleotide sequence: TGTGCCAGCAGCACCAGCCGGGGAGGGGCTTACTCTGGAAACACCATATATTTT. The gene calls are TRBV2 and TRBJ1-3; perhaps TRBD1 as D (5 bases). Germline values: CDR1 SNHLY, CDR2 FYNNEI. V dropped 6 bases and J dropped 0 bases, with 21 bases sitting between them. CDR3 size: 18 residues.

The V and J genes are TRBV29-1 and TRBJ2-1, with unresolved D. Per germline, CDR1 SQVTM and CDR2 ANQGSEA. V shed 7 bases and J shed 4 bases, with 14 bases lying between them. The CDR3 covers 13 residues. The chain's CDR3 is CSARSNPYNEQFF. The CDR3 DNA is TGCAGCGCTAGATCCAACCCTTACAATGAGCAGTTCTTC.

V usage is TRBV2 and J usage is TRBJ1-5, with TRBD1 matching over 9 bases. Trimming cost V 4 bases and J 0 bases; bases outside gene matches: 7. There are 17 residues in the CDR3. CDR1 is SNHLY and CDR2 is FYNNEI in the germline V gene. The CDR3 DNA follows: TGTGCCAGCAGTGGACAGGGGGTGACGGATAGCAATCAGCCCCAGCATTTT. It codes for CASSGQGVTDSNQPQHF.

The chain recombines TRBV29-1 with TRBJ2-2; 10 bases are a match to TRBD1. Germline assignment: CDR1 SQVTM and CDR2 ANQGSEA. The length of the CDR3 is 15 residues. Trimming took 6 bases from V and 2 from J; bases not matched to a gene: 6. Written as DNA, the CDR3 is TGCAGCGTGGGGGGACAGGGGCATAACACCGGGGAGCTGTTTTTT. The encoded protein is CSVGGQGHNTGELFF.

The V call is TRBV12-3 or TRBV12-4, the J call TRBJ2-1; weak D call: TRBD2 (5 bases). The CDR3 extends over 12 amino acids. Trimming took off 3 bases at V and 8 bases at J, with 8 bases between the two ends. The CDR3 nucleotides are TGTGCCAGCAGTTTTGTCGGGGATGAGCAGTTCTTC. It codes for CASSFVGDEQFF.

The chain has TRBV6-5 and TRBJ1-2; D is uncertain. Germline lookup yields CDR1 MNHEY and CDR2 SVGAGI. The length of the CDR3 is 14 residues. V was trimmed by 6 bases and J by 1 base, leaving 12 bases between them. The CDR3 nucleotides are TGTGCCAGCAGACCCCGGTCGCTTAACTATGGCTACACCTTC. Its translation is CASRPRSLNYGYTF.

The genes are TRBV6-4 and TRBJ2-1, with TRBD2 as a possible D gene (6 bases). This CDR3 has 13 residues. CDR1 is MRHNA and CDR2 is SNTAGT in the germline V gene. The CDR3 sequence: CPGREKRYNEQFF. The CDR3 bases are TGTCCCGGACGGGAGAAAAGGTATAATGAGCAGTTCTTC.

The sample holds one count of this clone. This chain uses TRBV3-1 (or the pseudogene TRBV3-2) with TRBJ2-3, with 8 bases lining up with TRBD2. Germline assignment: CDR1 LGHDT and CDR2 YNNKEL (reference sequence). V was clipped by 4 bases and J by 4 bases; unmatched bases: 10. The CDR3 has 16 amino acids. The CDR3 spells CASSPWNSGTADTQYF. CDR3 nucleotides: TGTGCCAGCAGCCCGTGGAATAGCGGGACCGCAGATACGCAGTATTTT.

This chain links TRBV6-2 or TRBV6-3 with TRBJ2-1; 13 positions agree with TRBD2. From germline, CDR1 is MNHEY and CDR2 SVGEGT. Unmatched junction bases numbered 12, after V lost 5 bases and J lost 11 bases. The CDR3 is 16 residues long. CDR3 DNA sequence: TGTGCCAGCAGTCCCAATACTAGCGGGAGGGATATCAAGCAGTTCTTC. As protein: CASSPNTSGRDIKQFF.